This T cell receptor (beta chain) stems from a study of T cell repertoires in cytomegalovirus infection. Study background: Public TCR beta signatures marked donors with CMV infection and the matching HLA. Notes on the study in general: The response measured ex vivo was dominated by TCR beta clonotypes (HLA-C-restricted and CMV-specific). Summed frequency of shared TCR beta families picked out CMV carriers who also had the relevant HLA.

The length of the CDR3 is 14 residues. Germline V CDR1 and CDR2: SNHLY, FYNNEI. Trimming stripped 6 bases from V and 3 bases from J, with 9 bases between. One entry per CDR3 protein, called by TCRdb with MiXCR from the reads. This sample has 500,000 or so distinct CDR3 sequences, with 16% found just once. A few counts support this clonotype. Its antigen is as yet unknown. Sample: CD8+ T cells from PBMCs. The J gene is TRBJ1-6, the V gene TRBV2; D is undetermined. This TCR came from a human donor in good health (CMV status not recorded). Some clones in this sample may be carry-over from other donors' samples. DNA of the CDR3: TGTGCCAGCAGGGAACTCAGCTATAATTCACCCCTCCACTTT. This codes for CASRELSYNSPLHF.